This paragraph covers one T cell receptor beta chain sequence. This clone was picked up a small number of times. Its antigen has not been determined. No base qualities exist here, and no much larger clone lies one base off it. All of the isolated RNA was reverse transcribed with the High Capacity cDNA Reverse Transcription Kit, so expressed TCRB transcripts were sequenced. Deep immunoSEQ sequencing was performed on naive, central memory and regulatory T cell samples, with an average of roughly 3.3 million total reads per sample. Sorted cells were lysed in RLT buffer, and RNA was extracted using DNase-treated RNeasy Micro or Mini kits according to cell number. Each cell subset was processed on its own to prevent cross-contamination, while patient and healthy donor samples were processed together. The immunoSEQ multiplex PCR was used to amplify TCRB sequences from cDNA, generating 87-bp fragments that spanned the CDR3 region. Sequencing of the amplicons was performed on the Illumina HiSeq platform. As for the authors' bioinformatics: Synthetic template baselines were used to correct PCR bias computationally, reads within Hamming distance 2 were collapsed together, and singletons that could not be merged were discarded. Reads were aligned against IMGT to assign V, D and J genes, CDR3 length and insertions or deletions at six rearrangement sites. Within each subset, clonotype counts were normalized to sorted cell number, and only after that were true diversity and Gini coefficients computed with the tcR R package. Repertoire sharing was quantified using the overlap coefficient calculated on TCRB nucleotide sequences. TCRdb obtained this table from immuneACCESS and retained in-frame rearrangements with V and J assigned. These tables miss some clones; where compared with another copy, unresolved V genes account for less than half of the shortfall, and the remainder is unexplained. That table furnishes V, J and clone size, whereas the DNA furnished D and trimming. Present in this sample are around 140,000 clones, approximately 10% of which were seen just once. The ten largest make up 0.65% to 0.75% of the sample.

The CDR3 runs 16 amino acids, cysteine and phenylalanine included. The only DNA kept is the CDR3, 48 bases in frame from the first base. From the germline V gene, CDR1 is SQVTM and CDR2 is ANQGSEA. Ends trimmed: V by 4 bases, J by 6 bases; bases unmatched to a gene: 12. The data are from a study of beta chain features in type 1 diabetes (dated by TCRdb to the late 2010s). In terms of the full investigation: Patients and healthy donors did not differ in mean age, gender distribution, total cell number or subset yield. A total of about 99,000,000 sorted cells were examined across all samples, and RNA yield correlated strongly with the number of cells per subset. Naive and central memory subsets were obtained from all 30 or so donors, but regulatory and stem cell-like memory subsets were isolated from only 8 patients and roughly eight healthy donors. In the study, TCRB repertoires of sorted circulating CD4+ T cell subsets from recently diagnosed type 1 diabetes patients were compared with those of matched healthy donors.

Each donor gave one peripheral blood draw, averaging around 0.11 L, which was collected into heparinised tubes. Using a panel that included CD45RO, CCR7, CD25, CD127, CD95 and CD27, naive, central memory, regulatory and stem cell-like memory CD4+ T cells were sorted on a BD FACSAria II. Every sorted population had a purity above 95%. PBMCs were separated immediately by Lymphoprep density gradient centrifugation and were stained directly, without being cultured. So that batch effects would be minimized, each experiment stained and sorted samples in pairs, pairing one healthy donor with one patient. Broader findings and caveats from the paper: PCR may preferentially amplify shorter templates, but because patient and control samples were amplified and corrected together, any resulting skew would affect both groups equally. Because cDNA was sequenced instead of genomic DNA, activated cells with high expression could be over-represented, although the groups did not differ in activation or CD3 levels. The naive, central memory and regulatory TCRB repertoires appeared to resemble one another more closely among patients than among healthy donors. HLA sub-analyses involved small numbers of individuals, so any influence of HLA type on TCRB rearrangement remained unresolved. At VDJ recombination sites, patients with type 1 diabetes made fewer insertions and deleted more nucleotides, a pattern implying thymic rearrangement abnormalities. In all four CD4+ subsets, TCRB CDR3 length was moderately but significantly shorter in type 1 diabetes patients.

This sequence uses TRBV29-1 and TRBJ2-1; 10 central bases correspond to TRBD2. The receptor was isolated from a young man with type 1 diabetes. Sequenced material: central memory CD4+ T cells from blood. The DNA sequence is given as TGCAGCGTTGCAGGGGTAGCGGGGGGTCCTGGCAATGAGCAGTTCTTC. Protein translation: CSVAGVAGGPGNEQFF.